This TCR beta chain was sequenced during a study of T cells after yellow fever vaccination. One entry per CDR3 protein, called by TCRdb with MiXCR from the 5' RACE reads. The table lists about 170,000 distinct CDR3 sequences, 9.5% to 11% of them singletons. V lost 3 bases and J lost 7, with 18 bases in between. From germline, CDR1 is LNHDA and CDR2 SQIVND (reference sequence). The CDR3 length is 15 residues. This TCR derives from a man younger than 35 who received the YFV17D yellow fever vaccine. The sequenced sample was CD8+ T cells sorted from PBMCs, obtained 15 days after the yellow fever booster vaccination. The chain couples TRBV19 to TRBJ1-2; TRBD1 might be the D (5 bases). The CDR3 coding sequence is TGTGCCAGTAGTATGGGAGGACACTCGGCCGGTGGCTACACCTTC. Translated: CASSMGGHSAGGYTF. Filled out from reference TRBV19 and TRBJ1-2, the complete variable domain reads DGGITQSPKYLFRKEGQNVTLSCEQNLNHDAMYWYRQDPGQGLRLIYYSQIVNDFQKGDIAEGYSVSREKKESFPLTVTSAQKNPTAFYLCASSMGGHSAGGYTFGSGTRLTVV.